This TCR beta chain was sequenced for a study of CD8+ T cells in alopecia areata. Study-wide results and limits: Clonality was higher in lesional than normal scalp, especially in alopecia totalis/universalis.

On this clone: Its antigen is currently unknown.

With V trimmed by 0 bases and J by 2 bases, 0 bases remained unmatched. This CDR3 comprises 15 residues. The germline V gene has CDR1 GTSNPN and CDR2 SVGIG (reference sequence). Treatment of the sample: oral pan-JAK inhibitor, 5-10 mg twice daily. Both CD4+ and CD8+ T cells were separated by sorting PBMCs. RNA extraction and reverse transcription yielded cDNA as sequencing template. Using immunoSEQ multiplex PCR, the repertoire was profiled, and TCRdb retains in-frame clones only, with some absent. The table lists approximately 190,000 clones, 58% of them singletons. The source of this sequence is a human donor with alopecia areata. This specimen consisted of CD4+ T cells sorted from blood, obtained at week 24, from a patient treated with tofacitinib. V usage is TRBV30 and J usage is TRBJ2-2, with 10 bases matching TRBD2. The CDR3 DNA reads TGTGCCTGGAGTGTACTAGCGGGAAACACCGGGGAGCTGTTTTTT. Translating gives CAWSVLAGNTGELFF.